This TCR beta chain was identified during a study of cytomegalovirus exposure and HLA in healthy donors. It was with 60 Vbeta and 13 Jbeta primers that the PCR ran. The protocol was immunoSEQ multiplex PCR, while the TCRdb copy is restricted to in-frame clones and leaves out a portion. The sample has 130,000 to 150,000 clones, roughly 80% seen once. To note about this clone: The antigen remains undetermined.

The CDR3 extends over 15 amino acids. From germline, CDR1 is MNHEY and CDR2 SMNVEV (reference sequence). Study outcomes and limitations: Indistinguishable V segments such as TRBV6-2 and TRBV6-3 were excluded. Researchers reported in a later analysis that common viral pathogens appeared linked to several top clusters.

Sequences were obtained from PBMCs. The chain is built from TRBV27 and TRBJ2-5, with 12 bases aligning to TRBD1. The closer fit of TRBJ2-7 to the DNA end suggests the J call may be wrong. This TCR was recovered from a woman in her twenties or thirties in good health and CMV-seronegative. Here the CDR3 reads CASIPGGQGANEQYF. CDR3 DNA sequence: TGTGCCAGCATCCCGGGGGGACAGGGGGCTAACGAGCAGTACTTC.